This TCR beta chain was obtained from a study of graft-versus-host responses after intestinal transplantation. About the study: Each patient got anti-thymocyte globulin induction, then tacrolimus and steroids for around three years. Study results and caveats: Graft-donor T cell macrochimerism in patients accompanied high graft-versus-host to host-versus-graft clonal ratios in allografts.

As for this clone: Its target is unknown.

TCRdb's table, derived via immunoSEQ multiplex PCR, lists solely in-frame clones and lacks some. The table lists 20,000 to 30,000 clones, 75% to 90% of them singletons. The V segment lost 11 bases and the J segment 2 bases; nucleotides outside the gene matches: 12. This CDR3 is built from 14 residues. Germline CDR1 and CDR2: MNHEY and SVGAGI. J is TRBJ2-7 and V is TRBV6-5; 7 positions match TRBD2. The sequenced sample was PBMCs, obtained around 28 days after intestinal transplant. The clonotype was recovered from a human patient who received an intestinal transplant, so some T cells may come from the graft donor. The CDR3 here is CARWGGGDTYEQYF. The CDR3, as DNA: TGTGCCCGATGGGGCGGGGGAGATACCTACGAGCAGTACTTC.